This T cell receptor beta chain was retrieved from a study of long-term antiretroviral therapy in people with HIV. Study findings and constraints: The range of CDR3 lengths in HIV repertoires proved narrower than that found in controls. The repertoire was dominated at all time points by clones expanded before ART.

The run of the v3.0 immunoSEQ assay was at survey level. Profiled with immunoSEQ multiplex PCR; TCRdb holds only in-frame clones, not every one. The sample has about 39,000 clones; around nine tenths are singletons. CDR3 length: 14 residues. Trimming took 3 bases from V and 2 from J, leaving 9 bases between them. Germline V gene sequence: CDR1 SGDLS, CDR2 YYNGEE. Each HIV-infected participant was given treatment in the United States. On this clone itself: Its antigen is not known.

This clonotype was sampled from a woman aged 18-30 years with HIV. The chain has TRBV9 and TRBJ1-3; D is unclear. The material was unsorted PBMCs, obtained just before starting antiretroviral therapy. CDR3 amino acids: CASSEGGAGNTIYF. CDR3 DNA sequence: TGTGCCAGCAGCGAGGGAGGAGCTGGAAACACCATATATTTT.